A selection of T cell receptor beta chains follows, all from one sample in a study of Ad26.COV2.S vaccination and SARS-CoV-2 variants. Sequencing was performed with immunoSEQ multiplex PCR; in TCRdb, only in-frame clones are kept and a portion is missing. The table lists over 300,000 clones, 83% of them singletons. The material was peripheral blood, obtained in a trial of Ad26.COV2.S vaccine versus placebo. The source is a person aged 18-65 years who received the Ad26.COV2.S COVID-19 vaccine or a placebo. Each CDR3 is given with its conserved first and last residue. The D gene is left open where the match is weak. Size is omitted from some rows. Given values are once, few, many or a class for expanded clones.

TGCGCCAGCAGCGCTAGCGGGAGTTTCGACGAGCAGTACTTC	CASSASGSFDEQYF	-	TRBD2	TRBV5-1	TRBJ2-7
TGTGCCAGCAGCTTAGCGGCAGGGGGCAATCAGCCCCAGCATTTT	CASSLAAGGNQPQHF	-	-	TRBV7-9	TRBJ1-5
TGTGCCAGCAACCTACAGGGGCCAGGAGAGACCCAGTACTTC	CASNLQGPGETQYF	-	TRBD1	TRBV2	TRBJ2-5
TGTGCCAGCAGCTTGGAAGGGGTGGTCGGTTCACCCCTCCACTTT	CASSLEGVVGSPLHF	few	-	TRBV5-6	TRBJ1-6
TGTGCCAGCAGGGCGGGAGGGGGAGATACGCAGTATTTT	CASRAGGGDTQYF	-	TRBD2	TRBV28	TRBJ2-3
TGTGCCAGTAGTATAAGGACAGGCAGCTACGAGCAGTACTTC	CASSIRTGSYEQYF	-	TRBD1	TRBV19	TRBJ2-7
TGTGCCAGCAGTCCGGGACGGAACTACGAGCAGTACTTC	CASSPGRNYEQYF	-	-	TRBV27	TRBJ2-7
TGTGCCAGTAGTACGACGGGACCTGGAAACACCATATATTTT	CASSTTGPGNTIYF	-	-	TRBV19	TRBJ1-3
TGTGCCAGCAGCTCCGGGGGGTCATACAATGAGCAGTTCTTC	CASSSGGSYNEQFF	-	TRBD2	TRBV7-3	TRBJ2-1
TGCGCCAGCAGCTTCGGGCAGGGAAAGGAAAAACTGTTTTTT	CASSFGQGKEKLFF	-	-	TRBV5-1	TRBJ1-4
TGTGCCACTGGGAGGAGGGGATATGGCTACACCTTC	CATGRRGYGYTF	-	-	TRBV28	TRBJ1-2
TGTGCCAGCAGTTTATCCCAGCGGGAGCTGGCCGGGGAGCTGTTTTTT	CASSLSQRELAGELFF	-	TRBD2	TRBV27	TRBJ2-2
TGTGCCAGCAGCCAAACTCAGACAGGGATATATGGCTACACCTTC	CASSQTQTGIYGYTF	-	TRBD1	TRBV6-2/TRBV6-3	TRBJ1-2